This T cell receptor beta chain was obtained from a study of beta chain features in type 1 diabetes. Reverse transcribing all isolated RNA meant expressed TCRB transcripts were sequenced. The table came from immunoSEQ multiplex PCR; TCRdb's copy has only in-frame clones and leaves some out. The sample contains roughly 400,000 clones, over 9% of which appear only once. Details on this clone: The target antigen is unknown.

The germline gives CDR1 SGHNT, CDR2 YYREEE (reference sequence). This CDR3 has 17 amino acids. The V gene lost 1 base and the J gene lost 0 bases, with 16 bases spanning the gap. General study points: Patients and controls would be equally affected if PCR favored shorter templates. An over-representation of cells with high TCR expression could result from cDNA sequencing. Among patients with Type 1 diabetes, TCRB CDR3s were moderately but significantly shorter in every one of the four CD4+ subsets.

The source is a man aged 25-40 years with type 1 diabetes. Sequenced input: central memory CD4+ T cells from blood. This chain connects TRBV5-4 to TRBJ2-5; D gene ambiguous. The DNA for the CDR3 is TGTGCCAGCAGCTTGTTTGGACCGAGAAACTACCAAGAGACCCAGTACTTC. Encoded protein: CASSLFGPRNYQETQYF.